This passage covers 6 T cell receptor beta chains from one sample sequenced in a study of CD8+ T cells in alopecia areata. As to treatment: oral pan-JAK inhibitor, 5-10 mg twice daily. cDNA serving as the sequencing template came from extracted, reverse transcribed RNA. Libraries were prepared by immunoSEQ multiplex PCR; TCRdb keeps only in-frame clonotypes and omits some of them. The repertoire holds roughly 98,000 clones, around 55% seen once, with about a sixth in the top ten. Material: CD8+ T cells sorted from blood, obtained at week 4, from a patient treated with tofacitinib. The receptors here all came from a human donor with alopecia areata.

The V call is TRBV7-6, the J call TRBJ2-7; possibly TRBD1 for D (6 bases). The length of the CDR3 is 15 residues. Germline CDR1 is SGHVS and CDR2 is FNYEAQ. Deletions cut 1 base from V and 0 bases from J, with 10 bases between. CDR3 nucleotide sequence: TGTGCCAGCAGCTTAGATCGGGACACCTCCTACGAGCAGTACTTC. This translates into CASSLDRDTSYEQYF.

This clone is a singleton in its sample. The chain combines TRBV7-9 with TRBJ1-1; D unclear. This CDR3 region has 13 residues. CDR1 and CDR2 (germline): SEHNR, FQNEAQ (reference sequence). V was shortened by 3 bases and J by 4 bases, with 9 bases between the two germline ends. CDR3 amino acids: CASSFSAGTEAFF. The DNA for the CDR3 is TGTGCCAGCAGCTTCTCCGCAGGCACTGAAGCTTTCTTT.

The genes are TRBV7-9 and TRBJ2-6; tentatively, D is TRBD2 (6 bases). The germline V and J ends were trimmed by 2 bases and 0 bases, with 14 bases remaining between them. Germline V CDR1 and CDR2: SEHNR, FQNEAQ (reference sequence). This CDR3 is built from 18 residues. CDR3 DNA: TGTGCCAGCAGCTTATCCCTAGCGTCAAGCTCTGGGGCCAACGTCCTGACTTTC. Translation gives CASSLSLASSSGANVLTF.

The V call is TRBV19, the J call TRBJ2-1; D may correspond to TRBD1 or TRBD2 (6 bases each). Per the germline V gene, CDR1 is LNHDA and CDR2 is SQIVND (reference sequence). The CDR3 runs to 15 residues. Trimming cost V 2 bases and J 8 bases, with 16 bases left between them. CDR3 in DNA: TGTGCCAGTAGTATATCGGGGGCAAACTTCGATGAGCAGTTCTTC. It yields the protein CASSISGANFDEQFF.

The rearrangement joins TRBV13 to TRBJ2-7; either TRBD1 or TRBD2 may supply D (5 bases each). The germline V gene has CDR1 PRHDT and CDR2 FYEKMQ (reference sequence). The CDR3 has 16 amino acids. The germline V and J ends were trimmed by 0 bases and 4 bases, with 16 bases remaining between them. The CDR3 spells CASSLGTRGSSYEQYF. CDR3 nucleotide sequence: TGTGCCAGCAGCTTAGGCACCCGGGGCAGCTCATACGAGCAGTACTTC.

The CDR3 loop reads CASSSQGDYGYTF. The CDR3 DNA is TGTGCCAGCAGCTCACAGGGGGACTATGGCTACACCTTC. The V and J genes are TRBV27 and TRBJ1-2; TRBD1 agrees at 8 bases. The length of the CDR3 is 13 residues. Germline lookup yields CDR1 MNHEY and CDR2 SMNVEV (reference sequence). V shed 6 bases, J shed 3 bases, and the junction held 3 bases outside the gene matches.